The rows below give T cell receptor beta chains drawn from one sample of a study of T cell changes during pregnancy in multiple sclerosis. Sequencing used immunoSEQ multiplex PCR; TCRdb keeps in-frame clones, though not all of them. The repertoire consists of about 44,000 clones, with 85% to 90% occurring once and the leading ten covering about 0.6%. Sequenced here: CD4+ T cells from peripheral blood mononuclear cells, sampled in the first trimester of pregnancy. The receptors shown here come from a female donor with multiple sclerosis, enrolled in a pregnancy study. Each CDR3 is given without its conserved first and last residue.

length | J | V | CDR3
12 | TRBJ1-3 | TRBV11-2 | ASSLTGPGNTIY
14 | TRBJ1-5 | TRBV2 | ASSESEVRLNQPQH
13 | TRBJ2-3 | TRBV19 | ASSMNVRGTDTQY
14 | TRBJ2-7 | TRBV19 | ASSATIAGGLYEQY
11 | TRBJ1-2 | TRBV29-1 | SVDWLTTYGYT
11 | TRBJ1-2 | TRBV9 | ASSVTGSYGYT
14 | TRBJ2-2 | TRBV7-9 | ASFSGTGPLGGELF
12 | TRBJ2-1 | TRBV19 | ASSGELQGNEQF
14 | TRBJ1-2 | TRBV29-1 | SVEDLGTGGGYGYT
12 | TRBJ1-1 | TRBV19 | ASSQRQENTEAF
9 | TRBJ2-7 | TRBV6-8 | ASNNRLAGV
15 | TRBJ2-3 | TRBV7-2 | ASSLVGTGGSTDTQY
13 | TRBJ1-1 | TRBV4-2 | ASSPYDEMNTEAF
14 | TRBJ2-7 | TRBV19 | ASSIGQRTIRDEQY
14 | TRBJ2-1 | TRBV19 | ASNLAGGLSYNEQF
13 | TRBJ2-7 | TRBV5-4 | ASSSRLGNSYEQY
19 | TRBJ2-3 | TRBV4-2 | ASSQSGAEASGHPSTDTQY
10 | TRBJ1-2 | TRBV30 | AWRGVTYGYT
13 | TRBJ2-7 | TRBV5-1 | ASSSLAGGPYEQY
10 | TRBJ1-5 | TRBV27 | ASSSHALSQH
12 | TRBJ1-5 | TRBV28 | ASSSPRGNQPQH
12 | TRBJ2-1 | TRBV5-6 | ASSSSGRASEQF
11 | TRBJ1-1 | TRBV6-5 | ASSRRRLTEAF
11 | TRBJ1-2 | TRBV10-1 | ASRTGLYYGYT
13 | TRBJ2-3 | TRBV25-1 | ASGPGAGVTDTQY
13 | TRBJ2-1 | TRBV18 | ASSPFSGRGHEQF
14 | TRBJ2-1 | TRBV19 | ASSPRKPGQNNEQF
15 | TRBJ1-1 | TRBV2 | ASPQRQVFMINTEAF
15 | TRBJ2-5 | TRBV5-1 | ASSLSLGASGSETQY
15 | TRBJ1-2 | TRBV6-1 | ASSEQPLGQGAYGYT
13 | TRBJ1-5 | TRBV27 | ASSLEWRENQPQH
11 | TRBJ2-3 | TRBV11-2 | ASSWTDTDTQY
13 | TRBJ2-1 | TRBV7-9 | ASSLGQRAGGPRF
12 | TRBJ2-1 | TRBV4-3 | ASSQERPGLEQF
12 | TRBJ2-7 | TRBV5-4 | ASSLQGSSYEQY
11 | TRBJ2-2 | TRBV5-1 | ASSSGYTGELF
13 | TRBJ2-2 | TRBV4-1 | ASSQVLAGRGELF
13 | TRBJ1-2 | TRBV7-3 | ASSSTGIVGYGYT
15 | TRBJ1-2 | TRBV5-8 | ASRSPGRDRYNYGYT
14 | TRBJ2-7 | TRBV4-1 | ASSQDGSGRVREQY
13 | TRBJ2-1 | TRBV5-1 | ASRQDLAGYNEQF
11 | TRBJ2-5 | TRBV5-6 | ASTPRGGETQY
13 | TRBJ2-7 | TRBV5-5 | ASSLVLATSYEQY
13 | TRBJ1-1 | TRBV2 | ASSPLRGARTEAF
14 | TRBJ2-1 | TRBV2 | ASTTRAGRITNEQF
12 | TRBJ2-2 | TRBV27 | ASSLSRVAGELF
8 | TRBJ2-2 | TRBV29-1 | SVSSGELF
14 | TRBJ2-6 | TRBV27 | ASSSPSSSGANVLT
13 | TRBJ2-2 | TRBV7-2 | ASSFLTGGTGELF
12 | TRBJ2-7 | TRBV18 | ASSPMVSSYEQY
12 | TRBJ2-1 | TRBV6-1 | ASSPSGGYNEQF
14 | TRBJ1-5 | TRBV5-1 | ASSFNPGDSNQPQH
13 | TRBJ1-3 | TRBV6-6 | ASSPLQGSGNTIY
11 | TRBJ1-1 | TRBV6-6 | ASSREGNTEAF